Here is one T cell receptor (beta chain) with its context. Study processing details: Nucleated cell counts were estimated from reference gene primer amplification. TCRdb keeps only in-frame clones here, not all; method: immunoSEQ multiplex PCR. V and J calls and clone size come straight from that table; D and trimming were deduced from the DNA. Of approximately 170,000 clones in the sample, 65% to 85% were seen once. The data are from a study of blood T cell repertoires in COVID-19. Participants came from about two dozen US areas, aged roughly 18 to 95 years. Allocation to cohorts depended on clinical history reported by the participants. Two consecutive negative NP/OP PCR tests, clearance, or resolved symptoms defined Cohort 3 recovery. The sequence was collected from a woman aged 25 to 45 who had recovered from COVID-19. Material: PBMCs or T cells enriched from blood (not recorded which).

For the CDR3, the DNA is TGTGCCAGCAGCGATGGGAGAGGGTTGGGCACTGAAGCTTTCTTT. Its protein is CASSDGRGLGTEAFF. The chain recombines TRBV2 with TRBJ1-1, with unresolved D. CDR3 length equals 15 residues. CDR1 and CDR2 from the germline V gene are SNHLY and FYNNEI. Trimming pared 6 bases from V and 4 bases from J, leaving 18 bases between.